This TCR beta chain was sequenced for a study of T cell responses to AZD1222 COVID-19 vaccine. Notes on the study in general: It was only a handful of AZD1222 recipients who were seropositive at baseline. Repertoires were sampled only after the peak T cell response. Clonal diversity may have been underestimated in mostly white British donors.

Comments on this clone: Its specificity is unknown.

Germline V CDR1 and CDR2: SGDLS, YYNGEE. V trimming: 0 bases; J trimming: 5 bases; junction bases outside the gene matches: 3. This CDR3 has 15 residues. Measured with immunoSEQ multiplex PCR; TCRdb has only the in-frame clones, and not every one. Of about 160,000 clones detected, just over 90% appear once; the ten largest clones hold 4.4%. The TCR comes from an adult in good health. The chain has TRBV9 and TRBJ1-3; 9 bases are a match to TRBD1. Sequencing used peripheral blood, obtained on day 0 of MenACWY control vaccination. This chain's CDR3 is CASSVVDRGRNTIYF. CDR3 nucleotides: TGTGCCAGCAGCGTAGTGGACAGGGGCCGAAACACCATATATTTT.